This T cell receptor (beta chain) was observed in a study of cytomegalovirus exposure and HLA in healthy donors. PCR used 60 Vbeta primers and 13 Jbeta primers. Some clones are missing from TCRdb's copy, which holds only in-frame ones; the method was immunoSEQ multiplex PCR. The data contain under 130,000 clones, almost 70% of them singletons. The sample consisted of PBMCs. The clonotype comes from a man aged 25-45 years in good health and CMV-seronegative.

The CDR3 loop reads CASSPSPLAGTYNEQFF. In DNA form, the CDR3 reads TGTGCCAGCAGCCCTAGCCCACTAGCGGGAACCTACAATGAGCAGTTCTTC. The V and J genes are TRBV7-2 and TRBJ2-1; the match to TRBD2 covers 10 bases. The CDR3 loop spans 17 amino acids. V was clipped by 5 bases and J by 2 bases; unmatched bases: 9. Germline values: CDR1 SGHTA, CDR2 FQGNSA.